The 10 T cell receptor beta chains given below trace back to one sample, sequenced in a study of blood T cell repertoires in COVID-19. Produced via immunoSEQ multiplex PCR; TCRdb's table is partial and in-frame only. The data show around 370,000 clones, around 90% seen once. The sample taken for sequencing was peripheral blood. These receptors were taken from a woman in her late teens or twenties who had recovered from COVID-19.

V usage is TRBV11-3 and J usage is TRBJ1-2; D is undetermined. The V end lost 0 bases, the J end lost 4 bases, and 3 bases lay between the germline ends. There are 12 residues in the CDR3. Per germline, CDR1 SGHNT and CDR2 YENEEA. CDR3 in amino acids: CASSLESYGYTF. The CDR3 bases are TGTGCCAGCAGCTTAGAGAGCTATGGCTACACCTTC.

The chain links TRBV11-2 to TRBJ2-2, with a tentative D call TRBD1 (6 bases). Germline V gives CDR1 SGHAT, CDR2 FQNNGV. Trimming stripped 3 bases from V and 1 base from J, with 12 bases between. The CDR3 is made up of 16 amino acids. In DNA form, the CDR3 reads TGTGCCAGCAGCTTTCGGTGGGGGCGGAACACCGGGGAGCTGTTTTTT. Translated, it gives CASSFRWGRNTGELFF.

V usage is TRBV19 and J usage is TRBJ2-2, with 12 positions matching TRBD2. CDR1 and CDR2 (germline): LNHDA, SQIVND (reference sequence). The CDR3 length is 16 residues. With 5 bases clipped from V and 5 bases from J, the junction kept 6 bases outside the gene matches. The CDR3: CASSVTSGSTTGELFF. The CDR3 region has the DNA TGTGCCAGTAGTGTGACTAGCGGGAGTACGACCGGGGAGCTGTTTTTT.

The chain carries TRBV6-6 and TRBJ2-3; D ambiguous. Germline V CDR1 and CDR2: MNHNY, SVGAGI (reference sequence). V lost 3 bases, J lost 6 bases, and 7 bases lay in between. The CDR3 consists of 12 residues. CDR3 in amino acids: CASSYVGDTQYF. The CDR3 DNA reads TGTGCCAGCAGTTATGTCGGGGATACGCAGTATTTT.

The CDR3 bases are TGTGCCAGGAGTTCACGGACTAGCGGGAGGGATACGCAGTATTTT. This translates into CARSSRTSGRDTQYF. This chain connects TRBV21-1 to TRBJ2-3; the D call TRBD2 from the table was never checked on the DNA. TRBV21-1 is given as a pseudogene. CDR3 length: 15 residues.

The chain joins TRBV5-3 to TRBJ2-7; TRBD1 matches at 9 bases. TRBV5-3 is known as an ORF, though its function is uncertain. The CDR3 length is 15 residues. The V and J ends lost 0 bases and 5 bases, in that order; junction bases with no gene match: 6. The CDR3 loop is CARSLAGQGGDEQYV. The CDR3 DNA follows: TGTGCCAGAAGCTTGGCGGGACAGGGTGGCGACGAGCAGTACGTC.

This chain connects TRBV18 to TRBJ1-2; no clear D. The CDR3 extends over 15 amino acids. V was shortened by 2 bases and J by 0 bases, with 10 bases between the two germline ends. Germline V gene data show CDR1 as KGHSH and CDR2 as LQKENI. CDR3 residues: CASSPNRNTNYGYTF. The CDR3, as DNA: TGTGCCAGCTCACCAAACAGAAATACTAACTATGGCTACACCTTC. The whole variable domain, remainder taken from reference TRBV18 and TRBJ1-2, is NAGVMQNPRHLVRRRGQEARLRCSPMKGHSHVYWYRQLPEEGLKFMVYLQKENIIDESGMPKERFSAEFPKEGPSILRIQQVVRGDSAAYFCASSPNRNTNYGYTFGSGTRLTVV.

The V and J genes are TRBV29-1 and TRBJ2-3; TRBD1 might be the D (6 bases). Germline CDR1 is SQVTM and CDR2 is ANQGSEA. Trimming stripped 3 bases from V and 0 bases from J, with 7 bases between. There are 13 residues in the CDR3. The CDR3 region is CSVETGSTDTQYF. The CDR3 region has the DNA TGCAGCGTTGAGACAGGTAGCACAGATACGCAGTATTTT.

The V call is TRBV6-5, the J call TRBJ2-5; D is undetermined. The CDR3 consists of 16 residues. Germline assignment: CDR1 MNHEY and CDR2 SVGAGI. Trimming took off 2 bases at V and 1 base at J, with 14 bases between the two ends. The CDR3: CASSYGPVLSQETQYF. The CDR3 DNA sequence: TGTGCCAGCAGTTACGGGCCCGTACTCTCCCAAGAGACCCAGTACTTC.

This clone was seen only once. The chain joins TRBV25-1 to TRBJ2-1; perhaps TRBD2 as D (6 bases). The CDR3 extends over 14 amino acids. Germline CDR1 MGHDK, CDR2 SYGVNS. The V and J ends lost 2 bases and 9 bases respectively, with 14 bases between them. This CDR3 reads CASSEGSGGIEQFF. The CDR3 DNA reads as TGTGCCAGCAGTGAAGGGTCGGGCGGGATTGAGCAGTTCTTC.